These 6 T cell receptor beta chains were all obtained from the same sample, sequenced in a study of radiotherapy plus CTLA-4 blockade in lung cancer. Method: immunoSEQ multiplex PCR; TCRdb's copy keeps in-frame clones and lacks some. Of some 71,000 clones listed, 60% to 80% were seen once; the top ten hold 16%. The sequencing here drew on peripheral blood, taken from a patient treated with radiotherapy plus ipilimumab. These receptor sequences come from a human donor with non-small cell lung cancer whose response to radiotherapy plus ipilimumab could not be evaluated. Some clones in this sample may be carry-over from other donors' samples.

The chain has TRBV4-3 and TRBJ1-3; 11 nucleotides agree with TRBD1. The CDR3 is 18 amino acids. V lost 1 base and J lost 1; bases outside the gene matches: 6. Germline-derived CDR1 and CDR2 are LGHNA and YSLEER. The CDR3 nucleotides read TGCGCCAGCAGCCAAGCGATGGGACAGGGGGGTTCTGGAAACACCATATATTTT. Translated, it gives CASSQAMGQGGSGNTIYF.

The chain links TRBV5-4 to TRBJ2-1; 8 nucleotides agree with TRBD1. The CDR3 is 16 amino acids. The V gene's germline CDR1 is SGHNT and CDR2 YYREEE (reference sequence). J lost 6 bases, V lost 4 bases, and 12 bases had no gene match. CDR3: CASSERQGAPGNEQFF. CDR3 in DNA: TGTGCCAGCAGCGAACGCCAGGGGGCGCCGGGCAATGAGCAGTTCTTC.

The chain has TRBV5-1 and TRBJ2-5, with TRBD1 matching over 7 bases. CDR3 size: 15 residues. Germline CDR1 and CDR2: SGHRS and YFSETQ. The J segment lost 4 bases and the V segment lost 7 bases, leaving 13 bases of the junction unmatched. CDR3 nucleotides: TGCGCCAGCCGGTCTTCAAGACAGGGCACAGAGACCCAGTACTTC. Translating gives CASRSSRQGTETQYF.

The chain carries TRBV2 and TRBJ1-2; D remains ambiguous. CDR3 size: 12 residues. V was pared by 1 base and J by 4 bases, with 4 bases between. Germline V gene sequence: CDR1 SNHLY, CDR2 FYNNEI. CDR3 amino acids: CASSEDIYGYTF. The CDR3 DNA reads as TGTGCCAGCAGTGAAGACATCTATGGCTACACCTTC.

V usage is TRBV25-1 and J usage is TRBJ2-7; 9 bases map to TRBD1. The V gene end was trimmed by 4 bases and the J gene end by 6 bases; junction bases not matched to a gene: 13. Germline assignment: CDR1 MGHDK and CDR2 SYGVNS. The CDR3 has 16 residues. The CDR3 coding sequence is TGTGCCAGCAGTGCCGACTTCGGGACAGGGATGTTCGAGCAGTACTTC. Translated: CASSADFGTGMFEQYF.

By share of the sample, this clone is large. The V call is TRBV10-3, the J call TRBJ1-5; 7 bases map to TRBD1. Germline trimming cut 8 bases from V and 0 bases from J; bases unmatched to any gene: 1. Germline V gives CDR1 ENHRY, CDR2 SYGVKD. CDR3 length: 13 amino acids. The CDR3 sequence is CAIGTDSNQPQHF. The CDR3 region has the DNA TGTGCCATCGGGACAGATAGCAATCAGCCCCAGCATTTT.